This T cell receptor beta chain is drawn from a study of blood T cell repertoires in COVID-19. Turning to the study itself: Both acute and convalescent COVID-19 samples were obtained from the United States, Italy and Spain. Sample material is recorded as cDNA or gDNA derived from T cells, B-cell-depleted T cells, or PBMCs.

The Seattle patients joined while their infection was active and were tracked longitudinally afterward. This clone was seen once. Per the original methods: Reference gene primer amplification gave estimated nucleated cell counts. Assay used: immunoSEQ multiplex PCR; TCRdb lists only in-frame clones, some missing. V and J calls and clone size are those listed in that table; D and trimming were worked out from the DNA. The sample includes about 54,000 clones, about 87% seen only once; the top ten take approximately 3.6%. The CDR3 is made up of 14 amino acids. V lost 5 bases and J 1 base, leaving 9 bases between the germline ends. CDR1 is WSHSY, CDR2 SAAADI, per germline.

The TCR originated in a man aged 40-55 years with COVID-19, enrolled during active disease. The chain employs TRBV10-2 and TRBJ1-3, with D hard to call. Sequences were obtained from peripheral blood. Written as DNA, the CDR3 is TGCGCCAGCAGTCCTTCGGGGTCTGGAAACACCATATATTTT. It specifies CASSPSGSGNTIYF.